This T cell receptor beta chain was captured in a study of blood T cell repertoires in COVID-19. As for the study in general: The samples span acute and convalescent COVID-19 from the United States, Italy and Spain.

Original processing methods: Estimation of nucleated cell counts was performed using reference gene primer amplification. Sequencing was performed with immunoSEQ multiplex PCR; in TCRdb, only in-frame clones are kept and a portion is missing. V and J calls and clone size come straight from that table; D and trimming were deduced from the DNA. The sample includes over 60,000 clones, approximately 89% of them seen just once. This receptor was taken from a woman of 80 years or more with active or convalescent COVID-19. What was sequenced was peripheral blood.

This CDR3 reads CASSERQDGIYEQYF. For the CDR3, the DNA is TGCGCCAGCAGCGAGAGACAGGACGGGATCTACGAGCAGTACTTC. V and J are TRBV5-1 and TRBJ2-7; perhaps TRBD1 as D (6 bases). Trimming left V 4 bases short and J 3 bases short, with 17 bases between. CDR1 SGHRS and CDR2 YFSETQ come from the germline V gene. There are 15 residues in the CDR3.